This TCR beta chain was retrieved from a study of T cells in Graves' hyperthyroidism and ophthalmopathy (dated by TCRdb to about 2019). In the study overall: Peripheral blood samples were taken at the time of initial diagnosis, prior to any treatment. To identify TCR V-J signatures that set the groups apart, the researchers used a discovery cohort of about a hundred patients, made up of some 41 with Graves' ophthalmopathy and about 59 with stable Graves' hyperthyroidism. An independent validation cohort of about 20 hyperthyroidism patients and approximately 16 patients who later progressed to ophthalmopathy tested prospective prediction of ophthalmopathy. Once sampling was done, hyperthyroidism patients were given methimazole at a starting dose of 30 mg daily, whereas ophthalmopathy patients were given high-dose intravenous methylprednisolone. The 95 to 100 discovery patients were randomly split 7:3 into training and test sets. According to the paper, TCR Vbeta CDR3 sequencing was carried out on some 140 peripheral blood samples, which came from approximately 41 ophthalmopathy, around 74 hyperthyroidism and approximately 17 progressor patients. The study also compared thyroid tissue and blood T-cell repertoires from five or six Graves' hyperthyroidism patients.

General findings and caveats noted by the study authors: Sample size was not statistically predetermined, and blinding of investigators to group allocation was not performed. During validation, the model predicted progression to ophthalmopathy a median of around 7 months ahead of onset, with roughly 65% sensitivity and about 72% specificity. A model built on a 13 V-J signature distinguished ophthalmopathy from stable hyperthyroidism, reaching around 88% sensitivity and 81.08% specificity in cross-validation and 80%/75% in testing. Most expanded thyroid clonotypes (frequency above 0.001) were also detected in blood, suggesting blood repertoires may reflect thyroid immune responses.

As to this clonotype: Which antigen it targets is not known. No clone much larger than this one lies a single base away; base qualities are absent.

CDR1 and CDR2 were assigned from the germline V gene as SGHDT and YYEEEE. Including cysteine and phenylalanine, the CDR3 has 14 amino acids. Here the CDR3 DNA is all that survives: 42 bases in frame from base 1. Clipping removes 3 bases from V and 7 bases from J, with 4 as the unmatched junction base count. The TCR beta CDR3 regions were amplified from the RNA transcripts. The first round of RT-PCR for the TCR CDR3 was performed with the HTBI primer set and the Qiagen OneStep RT-PCR kit. Libraries were constructed in a second round of multiplex PCR, after which size selection and purification were performed. Libraries were sequenced paired-end with 100 bp reads on an Illumina HiSeq2000. In the original analysis: SOAPnuke was used to process the raw data, with reads discarded if the reads contained adapters or uncalled bases, had a mean Phred below 15, or lacked an exact constant-primer or identifier match. High-quality paired reads were merged using COPE v1.2.5, and each unique nucleotide sequence was defined as a clonotype. Clonotypes were aligned to IMGT TRBV, TRBD and TRBJ reference segments using MiTCR v1.1. Only V-J combinations with frequency above 0.0001, covering roughly 99% of repertoires, were analysed. A TCS score was defined as the ratio between F50 (clonal expansion) and ExV (chaos), using BLOSUM62-based TCRdist between CDR3 peptides within each V-J. Welch's t-statistics and random forest reduced 500 to 650 V-J features to 13, which were used in a naive Bayes classifier (R e1071). TCRdb passed the public sequencing reads through fastp at Q25 and MiXCR, retaining productive beta sequences. Under each unique CDR3 protein, matching rows form one entry showing the most common genes and DNA. TCRdb's processing, not the study's, gives the V and J calls here. The sample table holds around 620,000 distinct CDR3 sequences, of which 15% to 20% were seen once. The ten largest clones add up to around 4% of the sample.

A patient counted as having stable Graves' hyperthyroidism if no progression to ophthalmopathy occurred over 18 months of follow-up. Hyperthyroidism patients were aged 18 to 65 years and newly diagnosed, with disease duration of less than 2 months. Patients with uncontrolled infections, other autoimmune diseases, pregnancy or lactation were excluded. Clinical symptoms, serum thyroxine and TRAb, thyroid ultrasound, and orbital computed tomography formed the basis for the diagnoses. PBMCs were isolated from roughly 10 ml of fresh peripheral blood by Ficoll-Paque density gradient centrifugation. Trizol reagent was used to extract total RNA, and RNA quality was then checked on an Agilent 2100 Bioanalyzer.

The TCR was taken from a woman aged 30 to 39 with Graves' hyperthyroidism. The V and J genes are TRBV5-6 and TRBJ1-5, and TRBD1 matches 10 of the central bases. Sequencing input: blood. The CDR3 corresponds to CASSWGTGEQPQHF. The base sequence is TGTGCCAGCAGCTGGGGGACAGGGGAACAGCCCCAGCATTTT.